The clone carrying this T cell receptor (beta chain) has just a few counts. The antigen is undetermined. These data originate in a study of T cells in Graves' hyperthyroidism and ophthalmopathy. Germline V gene data show CDR1 as MDHEN and CDR2 as SYDVKM. Trimming removed 4 bases from V and 7 bases from J; junction bases left unmatched: 5. The CDR3 totals 14 residues. Amplified TCR beta CDR3 regions derived from RNA transcripts. An initial round of RT-PCR targeting the TCR CDR3 relied on the HTBI primer set. In TCRdb, the multiplex PCR reads were re-called with MiXCR into one record per CDR3 protein. This sample has a few hundred thousand distinct CDR3 sequences, with about 15% found just once. Uncontrolled infection, other autoimmune disease, pregnancy or lactation disqualified patients from enrolment. Whole-study results and caveats: Ophthalmopathy stood apart from stable hyperthyroidism in a 13 V-J model.

What was sequenced was blood. V gene TRBV28 combines with J gene TRBJ1-4; 8 bases are a match to TRBD1. This clonotype was sampled from a woman in her 30s with Graves' hyperthyroidism. The CDR3 here is CASSSQGASEKLFF. For the CDR3, the DNA is TGTGCCAGCAGTTCCCAGGGGGCGAGTGAAAAACTGTTTTTT.